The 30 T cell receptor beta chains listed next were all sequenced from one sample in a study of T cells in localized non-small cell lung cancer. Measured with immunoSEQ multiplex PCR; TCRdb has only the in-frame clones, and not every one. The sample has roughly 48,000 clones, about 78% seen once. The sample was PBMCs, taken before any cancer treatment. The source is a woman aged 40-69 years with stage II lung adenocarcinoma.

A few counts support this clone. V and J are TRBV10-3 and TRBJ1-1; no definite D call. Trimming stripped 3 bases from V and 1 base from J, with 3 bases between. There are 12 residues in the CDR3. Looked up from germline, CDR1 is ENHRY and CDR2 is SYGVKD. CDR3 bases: TGTGCCATCAGTGATGGGAACACTGAAGCTTTCTTT. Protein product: CAISDGNTEAFF.

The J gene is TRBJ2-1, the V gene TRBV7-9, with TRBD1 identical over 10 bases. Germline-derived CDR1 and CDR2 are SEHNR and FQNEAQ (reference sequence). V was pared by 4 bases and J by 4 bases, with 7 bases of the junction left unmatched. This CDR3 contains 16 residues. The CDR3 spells CASSSQTGGNYNEQFF. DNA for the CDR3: TGTGCCAGCAGCTCCCAGACAGGGGGCAATTACAATGAGCAGTTCTTC. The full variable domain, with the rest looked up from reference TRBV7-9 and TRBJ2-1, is DTGVSQNPRHKITKRGQNVTFRCDPISEHNRLYWYRQTLGQGPEFLTYFQNEAQLEKSRLLSDRFSAERPKGSFSTLEIQRTEQGDSAMYLCASSSQTGGNYNEQFFGPGTRLTVL.

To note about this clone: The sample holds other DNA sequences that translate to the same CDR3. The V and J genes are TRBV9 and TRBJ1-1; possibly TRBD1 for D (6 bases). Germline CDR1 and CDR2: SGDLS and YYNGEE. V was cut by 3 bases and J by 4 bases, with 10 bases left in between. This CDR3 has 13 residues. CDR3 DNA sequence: TGTGCCAGCAGCGCGAACAGGGTCACTGAAGCTTTCTTT. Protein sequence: CASSANRVTEAFF.

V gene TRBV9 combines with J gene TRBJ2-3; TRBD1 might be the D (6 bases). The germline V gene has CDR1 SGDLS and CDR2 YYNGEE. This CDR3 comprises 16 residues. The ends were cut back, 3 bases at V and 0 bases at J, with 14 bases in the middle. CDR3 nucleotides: TGTGCCAGCAGCGCTTGGGACATCTTGAGCACAGATACGCAGTATTTT. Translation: CASSAWDILSTDTQYF.

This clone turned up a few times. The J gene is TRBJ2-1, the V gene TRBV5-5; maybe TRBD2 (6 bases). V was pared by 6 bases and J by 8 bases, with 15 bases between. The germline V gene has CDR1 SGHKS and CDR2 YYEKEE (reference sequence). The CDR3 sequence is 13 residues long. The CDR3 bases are TGTGCCAGCACTTCGGAGGGATGGGATGAGCAGTTCTTC. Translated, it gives CASTSEGWDEQFF. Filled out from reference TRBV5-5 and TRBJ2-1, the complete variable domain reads DAGVTQSPTHLIKTRGQQVTLRCSPISGHKSVSWYQQVLGQGPQFIFQYYEKEERGRGNFPDRFSARQFPNYSSELNVNALLLGDSALYLCASTSEGWDEQFFGPGTRLTVL.

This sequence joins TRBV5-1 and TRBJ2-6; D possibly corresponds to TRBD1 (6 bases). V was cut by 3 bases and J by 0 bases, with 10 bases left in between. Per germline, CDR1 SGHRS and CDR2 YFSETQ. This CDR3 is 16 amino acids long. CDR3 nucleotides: TGCGCCAGCAGCTCGCGGACAGTCTCTGGGGCCAACGTCCTGACTTTC. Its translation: CASSSRTVSGANVLTF.

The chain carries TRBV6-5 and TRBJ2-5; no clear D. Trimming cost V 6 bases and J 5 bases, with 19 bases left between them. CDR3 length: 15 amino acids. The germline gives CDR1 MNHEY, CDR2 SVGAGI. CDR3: CASRPPLERLETQYF. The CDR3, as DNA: TGTGCCAGCAGGCCCCCGCTAGAGAGGTTGGAGACCCAGTACTTC.

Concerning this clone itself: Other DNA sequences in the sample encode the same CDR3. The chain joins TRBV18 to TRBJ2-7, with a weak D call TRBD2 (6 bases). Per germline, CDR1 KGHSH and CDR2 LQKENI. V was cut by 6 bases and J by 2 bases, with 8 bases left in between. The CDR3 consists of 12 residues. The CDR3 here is CASSGGTYEQYF. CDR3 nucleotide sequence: TGTGCCAGCTCTGGCGGGACCTACGAGCAGTACTTC.

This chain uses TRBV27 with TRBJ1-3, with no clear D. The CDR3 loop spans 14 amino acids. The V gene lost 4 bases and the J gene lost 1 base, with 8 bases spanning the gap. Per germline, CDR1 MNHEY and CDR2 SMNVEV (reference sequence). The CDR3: CASSSPFSGNTIYF. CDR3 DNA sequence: TGTGCCAGCAGTTCCCCCTTTTCTGGAAACACCATATATTTT.

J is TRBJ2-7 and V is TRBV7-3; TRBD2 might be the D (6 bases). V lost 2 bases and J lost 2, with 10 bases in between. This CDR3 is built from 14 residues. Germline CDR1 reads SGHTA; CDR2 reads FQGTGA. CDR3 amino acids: CASSLGAGPYEQYF. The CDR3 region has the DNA TGTGCCAGCAGCTTAGGCGCGGGGCCCTACGAGCAGTACTTC.

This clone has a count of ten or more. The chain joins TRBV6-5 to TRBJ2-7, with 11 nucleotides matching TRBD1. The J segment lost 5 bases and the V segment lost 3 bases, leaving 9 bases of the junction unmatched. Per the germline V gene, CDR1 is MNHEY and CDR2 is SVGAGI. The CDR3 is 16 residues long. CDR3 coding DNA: TGTGCCAGCAGTTATACCCCCGGACAGGGGGCTCACGAGCAGTACTTC. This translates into CASSYTPGQGAHEQYF.

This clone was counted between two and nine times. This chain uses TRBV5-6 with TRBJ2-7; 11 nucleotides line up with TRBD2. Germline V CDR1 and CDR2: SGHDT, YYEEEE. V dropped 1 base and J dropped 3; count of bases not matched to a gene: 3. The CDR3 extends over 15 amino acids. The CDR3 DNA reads TGTGCCAGCAGCTTGAAAACTAGCGGGGGCTACGAGCAGTACTTC. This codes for CASSLKTSGGYEQYF. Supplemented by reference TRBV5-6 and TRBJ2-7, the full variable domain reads DAGVTQSPTHLIKTRGQQVTLRCSPKSGHDTVSWYQQALGQGPQFIFQYYEEEERQRGNFPDRFSGHQFPNYSSELNVNALLLGDSALYLCASSLKTSGGYEQYFGPGTRLTVT.

The DNA of the CDR3 is TGTGCCAGCAGCTTCCGACAGGGGGCGTACGAGCAGTACTTC. This encodes CASSFRQGAYEQYF. This rearrangement joins TRBV7-2 to TRBJ2-7; 10 nucleotides align to TRBD1. This CDR3 comprises 14 residues. Looked up from germline, CDR1 is SGHTA and CDR2 is FQGNSA. Losses at the gene ends were 3 bases for V and 4 bases for J; bases not matched to a gene: 3.

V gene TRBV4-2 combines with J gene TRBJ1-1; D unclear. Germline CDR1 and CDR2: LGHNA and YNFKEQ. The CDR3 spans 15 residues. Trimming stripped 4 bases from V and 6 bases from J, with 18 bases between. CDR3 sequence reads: CASSLNTFADSEAFF. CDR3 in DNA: TGTGCCAGCAGCCTAAACACGTTCGCCGACTCTGAAGCTTTCTTT.

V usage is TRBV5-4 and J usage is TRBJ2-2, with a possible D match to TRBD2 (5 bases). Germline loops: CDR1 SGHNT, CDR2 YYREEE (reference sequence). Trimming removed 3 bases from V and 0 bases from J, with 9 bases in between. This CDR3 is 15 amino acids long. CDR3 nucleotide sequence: TGTGCCAGCAGCTACGGACTCCCGAACACCGGGGAGCTGTTTTTT. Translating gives CASSYGLPNTGELFF.

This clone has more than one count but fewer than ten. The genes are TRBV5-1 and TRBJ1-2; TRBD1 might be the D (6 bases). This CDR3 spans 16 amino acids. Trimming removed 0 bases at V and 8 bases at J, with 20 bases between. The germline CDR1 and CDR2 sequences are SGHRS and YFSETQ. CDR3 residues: CASSLGPTGFSGGYTF. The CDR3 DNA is TGCGCCAGCAGCTTGGGGCCCACAGGGTTTTCGGGCGGCTACACCTTC.

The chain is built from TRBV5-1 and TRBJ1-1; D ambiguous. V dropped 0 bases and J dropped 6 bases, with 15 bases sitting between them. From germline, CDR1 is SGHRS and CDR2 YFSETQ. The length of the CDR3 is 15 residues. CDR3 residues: CASSLGPEFDAEAFF. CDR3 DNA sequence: TGCGCCAGCAGCTTGGGCCCGGAGTTTGACGCTGAAGCTTTCTTT.

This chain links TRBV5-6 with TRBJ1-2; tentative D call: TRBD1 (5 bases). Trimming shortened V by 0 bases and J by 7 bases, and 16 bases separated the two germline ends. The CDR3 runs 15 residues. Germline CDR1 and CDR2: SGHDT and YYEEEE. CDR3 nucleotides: TGTGCCAGCAGCTTGGGTGGTCCGTCCGGGGGTGGCTACACCTTC. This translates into CASSLGGPSGGGYTF.

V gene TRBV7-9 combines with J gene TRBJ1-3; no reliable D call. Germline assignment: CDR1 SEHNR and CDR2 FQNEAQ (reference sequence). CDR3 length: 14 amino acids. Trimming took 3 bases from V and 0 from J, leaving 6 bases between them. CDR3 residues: CASSFSSSGNTIYF. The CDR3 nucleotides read TGTGCCAGCAGCTTTAGTAGCTCTGGAAACACCATATATTTT.

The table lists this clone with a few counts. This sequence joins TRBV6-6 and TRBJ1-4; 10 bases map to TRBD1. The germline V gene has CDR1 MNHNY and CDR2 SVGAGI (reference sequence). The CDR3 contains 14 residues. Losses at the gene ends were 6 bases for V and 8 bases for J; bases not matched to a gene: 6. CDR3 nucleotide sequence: TGTGCCAGCAGCCAAACGGGACAGGGGGAAAAACTGTTTTTT. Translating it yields CASSQTGQGEKLFF.

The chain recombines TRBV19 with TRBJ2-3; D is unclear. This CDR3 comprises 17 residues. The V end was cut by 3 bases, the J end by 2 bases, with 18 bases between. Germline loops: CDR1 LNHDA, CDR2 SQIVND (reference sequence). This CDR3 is CASSIAFVAGFTDTQYF. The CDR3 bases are TGTGCCAGTAGTATTGCTTTCGTCGCAGGATTCACAGATACGCAGTATTTT.

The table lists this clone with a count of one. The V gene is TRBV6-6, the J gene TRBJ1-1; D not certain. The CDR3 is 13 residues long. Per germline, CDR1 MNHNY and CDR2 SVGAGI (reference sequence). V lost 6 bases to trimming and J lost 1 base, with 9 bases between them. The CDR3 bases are TGTGCCAGCAGCATTACAGAGAACACTGAAGCTTTCTTT. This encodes CASSITENTEAFF.

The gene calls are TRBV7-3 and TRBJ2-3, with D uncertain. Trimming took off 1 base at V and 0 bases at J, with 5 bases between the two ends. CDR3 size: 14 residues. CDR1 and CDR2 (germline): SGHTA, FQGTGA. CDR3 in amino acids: CASSLRQSTDTQYF. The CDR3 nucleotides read TGTGCCAGCAGCTTAAGGCAAAGCACAGATACGCAGTATTTT.

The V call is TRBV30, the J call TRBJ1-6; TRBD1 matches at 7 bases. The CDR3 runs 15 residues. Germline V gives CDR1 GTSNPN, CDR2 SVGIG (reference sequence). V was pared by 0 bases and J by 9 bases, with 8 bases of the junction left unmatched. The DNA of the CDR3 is TGTGCCTGGAGTGTACGCGACAGGGAGGGTTCACCCCTCCACTTT. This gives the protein CAWSVRDREGSPLHF.

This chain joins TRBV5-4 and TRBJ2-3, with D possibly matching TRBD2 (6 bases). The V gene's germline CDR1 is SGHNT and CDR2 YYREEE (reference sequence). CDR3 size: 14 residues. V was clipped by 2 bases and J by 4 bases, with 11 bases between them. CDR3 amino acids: CASSFRREADTQYF. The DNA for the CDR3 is TGTGCCAGCAGCTTCCGCAGGGAGGCAGATACGCAGTATTTT.

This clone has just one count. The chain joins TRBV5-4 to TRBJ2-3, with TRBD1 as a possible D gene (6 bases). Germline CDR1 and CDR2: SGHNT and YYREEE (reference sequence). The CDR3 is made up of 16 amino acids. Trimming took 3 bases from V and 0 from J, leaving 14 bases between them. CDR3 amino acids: CASSSRQATSTDTQYF. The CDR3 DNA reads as TGTGCCAGCAGCTCCAGACAGGCAACTAGCACAGATACGCAGTATTTT.

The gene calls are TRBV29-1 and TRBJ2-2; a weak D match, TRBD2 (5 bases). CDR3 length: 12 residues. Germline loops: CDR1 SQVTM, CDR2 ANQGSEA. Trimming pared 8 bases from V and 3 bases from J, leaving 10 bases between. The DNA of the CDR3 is TGCAGCACTAGGGAGTACACCGGGGAGCTGTTTTTT. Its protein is CSTREYTGELFF.

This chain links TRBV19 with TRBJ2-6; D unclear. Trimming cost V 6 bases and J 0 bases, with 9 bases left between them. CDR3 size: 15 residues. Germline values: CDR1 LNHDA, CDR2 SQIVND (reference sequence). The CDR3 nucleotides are TGTGCCAGTAGGGCAGGTGGCTCTGGGGCCAACGTCCTGACTTTC. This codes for CASRAGGSGANVLTF.

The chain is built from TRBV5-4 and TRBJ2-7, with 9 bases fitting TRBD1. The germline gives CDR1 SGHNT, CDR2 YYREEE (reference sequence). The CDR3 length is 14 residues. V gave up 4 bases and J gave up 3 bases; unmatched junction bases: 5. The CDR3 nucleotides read TGTGCCAGCAGCCAACGACAGGGGGACTACGAGCAGTACTTC. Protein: CASSQRQGDYEQYF.

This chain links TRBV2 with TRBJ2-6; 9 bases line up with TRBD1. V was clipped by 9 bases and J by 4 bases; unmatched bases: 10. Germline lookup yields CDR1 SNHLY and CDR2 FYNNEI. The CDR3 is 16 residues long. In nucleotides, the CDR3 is TGTGCCAGTTTAGCCGGGACAGGGAACGGGGCCAACGTCCTGACTTTC. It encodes CASLAGTGNGANVLTF.